Listed below are T cell receptor beta chains from one sample, sequenced in a study of blood T cell repertoires in COVID-19. The table came from immunoSEQ multiplex PCR; TCRdb's copy has only in-frame clones and leaves some out. Of roughly 250,000 clones listed, around 82% are singletons. The sample taken for sequencing was peripheral blood. These receptors all come from a human donor in a cohort sampled during active COVID-19. The CDR3 runs from the conserved cysteine through the conserved F or W. A D gene is named only where the DNA matches it firmly. The size of a clone is reported for some rows only, either as once, few or many, or as a class for expanded clones.

CDR3nt: TGCAGCGTCATAGAACCTAGCGGGAGGGCCATCGAGCAGTACTTC
CDR3aa: CSVIEPSGRAIEQYF
v_gene: TRBV29-1
len: 15
j_gene: TRBJ2-7
abundance: many
d_gene: TRBD2

CDR3nt: TGTGCCAGCAGTCCGCAGACAGGGGGCAGTGGCTACACCTTC
CDR3aa: CASSPQTGGSGYTF
v_gene: TRBV28
len: 14
j_gene: TRBJ1-2
abundance: NA
d_gene: TRBD1

CDR3nt: TGCGCCAGCAGTGAACTAGCGGGTACAGATACGCAGTATTTT
CDR3aa: CASSELAGTDTQYF
v_gene: TRBV10-2
len: 14
j_gene: TRBJ2-3
abundance: NA
d_gene: TRBD2

CDR3nt: TGTGCCAGCAGCTTAGATGTGCGGAGCTATGGCTACACCTTC
CDR3aa: CASSLDVRSYGYTF
v_gene: TRBV7-9
len: 14
j_gene: TRBJ1-2
abundance: NA
d_gene: NA

CDR3nt: TGCAGCGTTGGAGATAGCGGGAGTTCACTGGCCGAGCAGTACTTC
CDR3aa: CSVGDSGSSLAEQYF
v_gene: TRBV29-1
len: 15
j_gene: TRBJ2-7
abundance: NA
d_gene: TRBD2

CDR3nt: TGTGCTAGTGGAGACGGGACTAGTAAGCCCGGGGAGCTGTTTTTT
CDR3aa: CASGDGTSKPGELFF
v_gene: TRBV12-5
len: 15
j_gene: TRBJ2-2
abundance: NA
d_gene: TRBD2

CDR3nt: TGTGCCAGCAGCCCCCCCAGGACAGCGCCCTTCCCCCCCGAGCAGTACTTC
CDR3aa: CASSPPRTAPFPPEQYF
v_gene: TRBV14
len: 17
j_gene: TRBJ2-7
abundance: NA
d_gene: NA

CDR3nt: TGTGCCAGCAGTTACGGGGCTTCAACTAATGAAAAACTGTTTTTT
CDR3aa: CASSYGASTNEKLFF
v_gene: TRBV6-5
len: 15
j_gene: TRBJ1-4
abundance: NA
d_gene: NA

CDR3nt: TGTGCCAGCAGCTCACAAAGGAGCACTGAAGCTTTCTTT
CDR3aa: CASSSQRSTEAFF
v_gene: TRBV11-2
len: 13
j_gene: TRBJ1-1
abundance: NA
d_gene: NA

CDR3nt: TGTGCCAGCACCTTCAGAAATGAGCAGTTCTTC
CDR3aa: CASTFRNEQFF
v_gene: TRBV6-5
len: 11
j_gene: TRBJ2-1
abundance: NA
d_gene: NA

CDR3nt: TGTGCCAGCAGTTCTCACACCGAAGAAAAACTGTTTTTT
CDR3aa: CASSSHTEEKLFF
v_gene: TRBV6-2/TRBV6-3
len: 13
j_gene: TRBJ1-4
abundance: NA
d_gene: NA

CDR3nt: TGCGCCAGCAGCGAGCAGGGTTCTGGGGCCAACGTCCTGACTTTC
CDR3aa: CASSEQGSGANVLTF
v_gene: TRBV5-1
len: 15
j_gene: TRBJ2-6
abundance: few
d_gene: NA

CDR3nt: TGTGCCAGCAGTTTGAGTTCGAACACTGAAGCTTTCTTT
CDR3aa: CASSLSSNTEAFF
v_gene: TRBV12-3/TRBV12-4
len: 13
j_gene: TRBJ1-1
abundance: many
d_gene: NA

CDR3nt: TGTGCCAGCAGCGTTTCCCCGTGGACTAGTAACGCCGAGCAGTACTTC
CDR3aa: CASSVSPWTSNAEQYF
v_gene: TRBV9
len: 16
j_gene: TRBJ2-7
abundance: NA
d_gene: TRBD2

CDR3nt: TGTGCCAGCAGTGCCAGGGGGCTCTCAGATACGCAGTATTTT
CDR3aa: CASSARGLSDTQYF
v_gene: TRBV27
len: 14
j_gene: TRBJ2-3
abundance: NA
d_gene: TRBD1

CDR3nt: TGTGCCAGCATCGGGGGGGCGATGAACACTGAAGCTTTCTTT
CDR3aa: CASIGGAMNTEAFF
v_gene: TRBV6-5
len: 14
j_gene: TRBJ1-1
abundance: NA
d_gene: NA

CDR3nt: TGTGCCAGCAGCGCTGGAGACAGGGTAACCTACAATGAGCAGTTCTTC
CDR3aa: CASSAGDRVTYNEQFF
v_gene: TRBV11-2
len: 16
j_gene: TRBJ2-1
abundance: NA
d_gene: TRBD1

CDR3nt: TGTGCCAGCAGCGAGACTAGCGGCCTCACAGATACGCAGTATTTT
CDR3aa: CASSETSGLTDTQYF
v_gene: TRBV9
len: 15
j_gene: TRBJ2-3
abundance: NA
d_gene: TRBD2

CDR3nt: TGCGCCAGCACCGAGACTAGCGGGAGGGGGACCCAGTACTTC
CDR3aa: CASTETSGRGTQYF
v_gene: TRBV5-1
len: 14
j_gene: TRBJ2-5
abundance: NA
d_gene: TRBD2

CDR3nt: TGTGCCAGCAGCTACCAACCGACTAGCTCCTACAATGAGCAGTTCTTC
CDR3aa: CASSYQPTSSYNEQFF
v_gene: TRBV7-2
len: 16
j_gene: TRBJ2-1
abundance: NA
d_gene: NA

CDR3nt: TGTGCCAGCTCCCTCGATGCAGGTATATTGGAGACCCAGTACTTC
CDR3aa: CASSLDAGILETQYF
v_gene: TRBV7-2
len: 15
j_gene: TRBJ2-5
abundance: once
d_gene: NA

CDR3nt: TGTGCCAGCTCACAAATCGACAGGGGAAATACCCATTCAAGCAACTATGGCTACACCTTC
CDR3aa: CASSQIDRGNTHSSNYGYTF
v_gene: TRBV18
len: 20
j_gene: TRBJ1-2
abundance: NA
d_gene: TRBD1

CDR3nt: TGTGCCAGCAGCCAAGTCCTGGGAGTTGGTACCGGGGAGCTGTTTTTT
CDR3aa: CASSQVLGVGTGELFF
v_gene: TRBV3-1/TRBV3-2
len: 16
j_gene: TRBJ2-2
abundance: NA
d_gene: NA

CDR3nt: TGTGCCAGCAGCAAGGGACTAGCGGGATGGAATACGCAGTATTTT
CDR3aa: CASSKGLAGWNTQYF
v_gene: TRBV21-1
len: 15
j_gene: TRBJ2-3
abundance: NA
d_gene: NA